This record looks at one T cell receptor beta chain sequence and its context. Germline V lookup: CDR1 LGHDT, CDR2 YNNKEL (reference sequence). This CDR3 contains 14 residues. The V and J ends lost 4 bases and 1 base respectively, with 11 bases between them. The sample comes from a study of blood T cell repertoires in COVID-19. Study details: From the United States, Italy and Spain came samples of acute and convalescent COVID-19. Sources were T cells, B-cell-depleted T cells, or PBMCs; the material itself was cDNA or gDNA.

Enrollment of patients from Seattle took place during active infection, with longitudinal follow-up. Authors' methods: Cell counts per sample came from amplifying reference gene primers. Libraries were prepared by immunoSEQ multiplex PCR; TCRdb keeps only in-frame clonotypes and omits some of them. That table furnishes V, J and clone size, whereas the DNA furnished D and trimming. This table has fewer than 350,000 clones, about 88% appearing once. Sequencing was performed on peripheral blood. The TCR was taken from a woman in her seventies with COVID-19, enrolled during active disease. V usage is TRBV3-1 (or the pseudogene TRBV3-2) and J usage is TRBJ2-7; D is perhaps TRBD1 (5 bases). The CDR3 nucleotides read TGTGCCAGCAGCCTTTCTGGGGCATCCTACGAGCAGTACTTC. It is translated as CASSLSGASYEQYF.